This TCR beta chain was recorded in a study of CD8 T cells in ankylosing spondylitis. The germline V gene has CDR1 SGHRS and CDR2 YFSETQ. This CDR3 is 15 amino acids long. Trimming took 4 bases from V and 0 from J, leaving 10 bases between them. Study outcomes and limitations: Blood of patients with ankylosing spondylitis appeared to be characterized by a TCR beta motif of eight highly homologous variants. Disease-associated clones were reportedly significantly overrepresented in matched ankylosing spondylitis synovial fluid. Certain motif variants had earlier appeared in reactive arthritis synovial fluid and blood.

Researchers built TCR beta libraries using quantitative 5'-RACE with molecular barcodes. Via MiXCR, TCRdb re-called the 5' RACE reads, giving one row per CDR3 protein. The table includes some 290,000 distinct CDR3 sequences, around 20% detected once. This clonotype was picked up a small number of times. Its antigen is currently unknown. Sequencing used blood, either unsorted or a sorted T cell fraction (not recorded which). V and J are TRBV5-1 and TRBJ1-4, with D hard to call. The TCR originated in a male donor with ankylosing spondylitis or in good health (not recorded which). The CDR3 loop reads CASSRSLATNEKLFF. The CDR3 region has the DNA TGCGCCAGCAGCCGGTCGTTGGCAACTAATGAAAAACTGTTTTTT.